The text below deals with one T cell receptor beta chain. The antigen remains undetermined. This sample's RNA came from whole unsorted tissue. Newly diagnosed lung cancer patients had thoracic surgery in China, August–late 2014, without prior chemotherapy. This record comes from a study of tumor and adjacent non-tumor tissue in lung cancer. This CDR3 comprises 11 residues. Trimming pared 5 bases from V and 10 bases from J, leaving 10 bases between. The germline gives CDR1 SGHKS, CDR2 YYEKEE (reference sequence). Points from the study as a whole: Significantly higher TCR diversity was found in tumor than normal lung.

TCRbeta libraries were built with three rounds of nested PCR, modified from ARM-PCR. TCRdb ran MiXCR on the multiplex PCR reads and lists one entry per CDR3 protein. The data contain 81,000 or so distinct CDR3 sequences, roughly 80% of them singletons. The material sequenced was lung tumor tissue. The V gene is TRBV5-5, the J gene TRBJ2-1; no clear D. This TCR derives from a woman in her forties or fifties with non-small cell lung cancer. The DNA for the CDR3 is TGTGCCAGCAGTTTCGATGCAGAGCAGTTCTTC. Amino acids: CASSFDAEQFF.